A single sample gave rise to the 10 T cell receptor beta chains below, sequenced in a study of shared clonotypes between healthy human individuals. The method was immunoSEQ multiplex PCR; TCRdb's version includes in-frame clones alone and lacks a portion of them. The data contain 950,000 to 1,300,000 clones, under 80% of them singletons. The sequenced material came from memory CD4+ T cells sorted from blood. Specified subset: CD45RA-negative fraction. These receptors all stem from a man aged 18 to 30 in good health.

About this clone: The same CDR3 also results from other DNA sequences found in this sample. J is TRBJ2-7 and V is TRBV28; D possibly matches TRBD1 or TRBD2 (5 bases each). This CDR3 comprises 15 residues. The germline V gene has CDR1 MDHEN and CDR2 SYDVKM. The V and J ends lost 6 bases and 3 bases respectively, with 18 bases between them. CDR3 bases: TGTGCCAGCAGCACCTACTACGGGGCGAACTACGAGCAGTACTTC. It yields the protein CASSTYYGANYEQYF. The entire variable domain, with the rest obtained from reference TRBV28 and TRBJ2-7, is as follows: DVKVTQSSRYLVKRTGEKVFLECVQDMDHENMFWYRQDPGLGLRLIYFSYDVKMKEKGDIPEGYSVSREKKERFSLILESASTNQTSMYLCASSTYYGANYEQYFGPGTRLTVT.

The V and J genes are TRBV21-1 and TRBJ2-7; TRBD2 is taken as the D call from the table, unchecked against the DNA. TRBV21-1 is designated a pseudogene. The CDR3 runs 16 residues. For the CDR3, the DNA is TGTGCCAGCAGCAGAATTCTTAGCGGGAGGGCCCACGAGCAGTACTTC. It encodes CASSRILSGRAHEQYF.

About this clone: Within the sample, other DNA sequences also encode this same CDR3. The chain has TRBV18 and TRBJ2-1, with D possibly TRBD2 on 6 matching bases. Germline V gives CDR1 KGHSH, CDR2 LQKENI. The CDR3 extends over 13 amino acids. V lost 2 bases, J lost 8 bases, and 10 bases lay in between. DNA for the CDR3: TGTGCCAGCTCACCAAGAGGCGGGGATGAGCAGTTCTTC. Protein sequence: CASSPRGGDEQFF.

As concerns this clone: This specimen includes other DNA sequences encoding the same CDR3. This chain connects TRBV10-3 to TRBJ1-4; no clear D gene. The germline V and J ends were trimmed by 0 bases and 3 bases, with 5 bases remaining between them. CDR1 and CDR2 from the germline V gene are ENHRY and SYGVKD. The CDR3 has 14 residues. The CDR3 sequence is CAISESGPNEKLFF. The CDR3 DNA sequence: TGTGCCATCAGTGAGTCCGGGCCTAATGAAAAACTGTTTTTT.

The gene calls are TRBV6-5 and TRBJ1-5; a weak D match, TRBD1 (6 bases). This CDR3 comprises 14 residues. Germline CDR1 and CDR2: MNHEY and SVGAGI. With 6 bases removed from V and 5 bases from J, the gap between germline ends came to 14 bases. This CDR3 reads CASSGGGHYQPQHF. The CDR3 nucleotides are TGTGCCAGCAGCGGGGGGGGGCATTATCAGCCCCAGCATTTT.

The CDR3 spells CAWSMVQGVLYF. In DNA form, the CDR3 reads TGTGCCTGGAGTATGGTGCAGGGGGTACTGTATTTT. The chain is built from TRBV30 and TRBJ2-3; 7 positions agree with TRBD1. Unmatched junction bases numbered 10, after V lost 2 bases and J lost 14 bases. Germline-derived CDR1 and CDR2 are GTSNPN and SVGIG (reference sequence). This CDR3 has 12 amino acids.

For the CDR3, the DNA is TGTGCCAGCAGCTTCGACTACTCAACCTCCTACGAGCAGTACTTC. This sequence encodes CASSFDYSTSYEQYF. The chain links TRBV5-6 to TRBJ2-7; possibly TRBD2 for D (5 bases). The V gene lost 2 bases and the J gene lost 0 bases, with 12 bases spanning the gap. The V gene's germline CDR1 is SGHDT and CDR2 YYEEEE. CDR3 length equals 15 residues.

This chain links TRBV7-3 with TRBJ1-1; 7 nucleotides align to TRBD1. V was pared by 3 bases and J by 7 bases, with 5 bases of the junction left unmatched. Germline loops: CDR1 SGHTA, CDR2 FQGTGA. The CDR3 is 13 amino acids. The CDR3 DNA is TGTGCCAGCAGCTTCGACAGGGAGGGTGAAGCTTTCTTT. This translates into CASSFDREGEAFF.

The chain is built from TRBV7-6 and TRBJ2-7, with D possibly being TRBD1 (8 bases). CDR3 length: 13 residues. Trimming left V 5 bases short and J 6 bases short, with 14 bases between. Germline-derived CDR1 and CDR2 are SGHVS and FNYEAQ. CDR3 in amino acids: CASSLHRGGEQYF. CDR3 in DNA: TGTGCCAGCAGCCTACACAGGGGGGGCGAGCAGTACTTC.

V gene TRBV30 combines with J gene TRBJ2-7; D possibly corresponds to TRBD1 (6 bases). The CDR3 totals 14 residues. CDR1 is GTSNPN and CDR2 is SVGIG in the germline V gene (reference sequence). V gave up 4 bases and J gave up 0 bases, with 13 bases separating them. CDR3 bases: TGTGCCTGGATCAGGGGCCCGAGCTCCTACGAGCAGTACTTC. This encodes CAWIRGPSSYEQYF.